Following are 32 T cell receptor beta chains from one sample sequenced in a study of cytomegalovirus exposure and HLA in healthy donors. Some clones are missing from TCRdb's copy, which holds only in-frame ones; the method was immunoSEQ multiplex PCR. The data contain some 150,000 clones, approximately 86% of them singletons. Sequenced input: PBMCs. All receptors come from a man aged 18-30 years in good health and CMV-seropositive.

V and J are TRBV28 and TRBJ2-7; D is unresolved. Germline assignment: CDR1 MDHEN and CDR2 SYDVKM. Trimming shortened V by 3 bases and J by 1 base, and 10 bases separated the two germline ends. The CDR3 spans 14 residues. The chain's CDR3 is CASSFEQDSYEQYF. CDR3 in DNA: TGTGCCAGCAGTTTTGAGCAGGATTCCTACGAGCAGTACTTC.

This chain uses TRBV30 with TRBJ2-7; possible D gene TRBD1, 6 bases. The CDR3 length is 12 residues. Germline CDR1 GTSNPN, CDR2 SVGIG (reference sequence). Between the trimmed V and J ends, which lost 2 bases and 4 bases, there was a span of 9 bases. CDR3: CAWSPQGYEQYF. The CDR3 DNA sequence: TGTGCCTGGAGTCCCCAGGGGTACGAGCAGTACTTC. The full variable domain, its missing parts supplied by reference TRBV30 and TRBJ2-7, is SQTIHQWPATLVQPVGSPLSLECTVEGTSNPNLYWYRQAAGRGLQLLFYSVGIGQISSEVPQNLSASRPQDRQFILSSKKLLLSDSGFYLCAWSPQGYEQYFGPGTRLTVT.

The CDR3 DNA follows: TGTGCCACGGCCGCAGGGAGGGGGACTGAAGCTTTCTTT. It specifies CATAAGRGTEAFF. J is TRBJ1-1 and V is TRBV15; maybe TRBD1 (6 bases). V was clipped by 9 bases and J by 5 bases, with 16 bases between them. Germline assignment: CDR1 LNHNV and CDR2 YYDKDF (reference sequence). CDR3 size: 13 residues.

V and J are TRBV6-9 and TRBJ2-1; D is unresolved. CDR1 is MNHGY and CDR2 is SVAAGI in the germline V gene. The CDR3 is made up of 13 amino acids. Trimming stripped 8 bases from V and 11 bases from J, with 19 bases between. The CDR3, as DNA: TGTGCCAGCGACTCCCTCCCCCGGTCCAAGCAGTTCTTC. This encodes CASDSLPRSKQFF.

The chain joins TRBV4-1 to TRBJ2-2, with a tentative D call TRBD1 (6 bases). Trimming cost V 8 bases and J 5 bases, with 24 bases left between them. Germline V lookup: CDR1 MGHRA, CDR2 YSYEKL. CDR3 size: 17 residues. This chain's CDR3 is CASGPGSDSLPTGELFF. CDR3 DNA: TGCGCCAGCGGCCCTGGATCGGACAGCCTTCCGACCGGGGAGCTGTTTTTT.

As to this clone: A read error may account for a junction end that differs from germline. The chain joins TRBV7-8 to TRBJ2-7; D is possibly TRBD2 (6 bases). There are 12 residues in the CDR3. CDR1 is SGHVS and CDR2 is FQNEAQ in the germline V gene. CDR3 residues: CARWEAYRARDF. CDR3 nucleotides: TGTGCCAGATGGGAGGCTTATCGGGCTCGGGACTTC.

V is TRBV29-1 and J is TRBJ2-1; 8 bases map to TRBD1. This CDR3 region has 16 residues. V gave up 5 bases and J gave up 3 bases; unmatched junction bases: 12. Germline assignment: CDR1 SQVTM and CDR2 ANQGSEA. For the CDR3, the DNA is TGCAGCGTTTTCTTGATTGGGACAGGAAGCTACAATGAGCAGTTCTTC. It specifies CSVFLIGTGSYNEQFF.

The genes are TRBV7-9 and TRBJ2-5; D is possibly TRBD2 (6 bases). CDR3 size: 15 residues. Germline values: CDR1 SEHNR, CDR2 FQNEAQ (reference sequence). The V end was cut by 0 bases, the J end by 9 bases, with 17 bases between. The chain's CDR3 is CASSLASGAAEAQYF. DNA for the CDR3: TGTGCCAGCAGCTTAGCTAGCGGCGCGGCGGAGGCCCAGTACTTC.

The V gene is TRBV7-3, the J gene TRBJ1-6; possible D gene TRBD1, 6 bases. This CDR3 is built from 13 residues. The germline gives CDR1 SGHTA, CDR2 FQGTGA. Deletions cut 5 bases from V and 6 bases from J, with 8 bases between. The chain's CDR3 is CASSAGVNSPLHF. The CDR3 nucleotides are TGTGCCAGCAGCGCAGGGGTTAATTCACCCCTCCACTTT.

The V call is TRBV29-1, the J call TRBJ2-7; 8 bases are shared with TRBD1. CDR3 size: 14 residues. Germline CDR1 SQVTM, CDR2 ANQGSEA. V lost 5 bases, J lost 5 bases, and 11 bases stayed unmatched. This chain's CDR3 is CSVQDREIVHEQYF. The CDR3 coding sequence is TGCAGCGTTCAGGACAGGGAGATCGTCCACGAGCAGTACTTC.

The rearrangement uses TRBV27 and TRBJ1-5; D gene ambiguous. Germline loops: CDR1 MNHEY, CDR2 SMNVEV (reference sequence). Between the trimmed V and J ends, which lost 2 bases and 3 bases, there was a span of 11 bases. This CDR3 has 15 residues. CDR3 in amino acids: CASSLLRVNNQPQHF. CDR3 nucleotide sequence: TGTGCCAGCAGTTTACTGCGGGTGAACAATCAGCCCCAGCATTTT.

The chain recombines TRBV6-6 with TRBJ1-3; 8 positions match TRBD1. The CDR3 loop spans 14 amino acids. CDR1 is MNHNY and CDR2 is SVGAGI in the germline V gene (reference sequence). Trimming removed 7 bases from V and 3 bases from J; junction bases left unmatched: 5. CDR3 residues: CASIPGGGGNTIYF. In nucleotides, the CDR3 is TGTGCCAGCATCCCAGGGGGCGGTGGAAACACCATATATTTT.

CDR3 amino acids: CASSFPAGVFHGYTF. The DNA of the CDR3 is TGTGCCAGCAGTTTCCCGGCAGGGGTATTCCATGGCTACACCTTC. The chain uses TRBV28 and TRBJ1-2, with D maybe TRBD1 (6 bases). CDR1 and CDR2 (germline): MDHEN, SYDVKM. The V end was cut by 3 bases, the J end by 6 bases, with 17 bases between. This CDR3 comprises 15 residues.

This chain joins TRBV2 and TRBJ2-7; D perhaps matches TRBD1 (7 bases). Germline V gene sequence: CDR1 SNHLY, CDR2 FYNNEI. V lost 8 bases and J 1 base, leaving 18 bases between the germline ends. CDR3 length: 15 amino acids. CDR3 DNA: TGTGCCAGCGGGACTCTGGACAGGAGGTCCTACGAGCAGTACTTC. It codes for CASGTLDRRSYEQYF. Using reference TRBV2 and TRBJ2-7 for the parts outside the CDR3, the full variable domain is EPEVTQTPSHQVTQMGQEVILRCVPISNHLYFYWYRQILGQKVEFLVSFYNNEISEKSEIFDDQFSVERPDGSNFTLKIRSTKLEDSAMYFCASGTLDRRSYEQYFGPGTRLTVT.

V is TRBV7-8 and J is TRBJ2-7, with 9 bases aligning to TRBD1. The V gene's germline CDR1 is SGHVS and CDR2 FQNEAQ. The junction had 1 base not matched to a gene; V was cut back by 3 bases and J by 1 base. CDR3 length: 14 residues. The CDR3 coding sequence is TGTGCCAGCAGCTTCGGACAGGGGTCCTACGAGCAGTACTTC. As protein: CASSFGQGSYEQYF. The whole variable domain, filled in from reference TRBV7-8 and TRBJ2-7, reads GAGVSQSPRYKVAKRGQDVALRCDPISGHVSLFWYQQALGQGPEFLTYFQNEAQLDKSGLPSDRFFAERPEGSVSTLKIQRTQQEDSAVYLCASSFGQGSYEQYFGPGTRLTVT.

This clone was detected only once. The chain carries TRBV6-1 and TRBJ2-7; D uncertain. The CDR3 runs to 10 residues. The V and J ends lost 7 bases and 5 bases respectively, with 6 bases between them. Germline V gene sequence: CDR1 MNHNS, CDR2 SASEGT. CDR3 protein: CASKSDEQYF. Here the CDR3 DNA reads TGTGCCAGCAAGAGCGACGAGCAGTACTTC.

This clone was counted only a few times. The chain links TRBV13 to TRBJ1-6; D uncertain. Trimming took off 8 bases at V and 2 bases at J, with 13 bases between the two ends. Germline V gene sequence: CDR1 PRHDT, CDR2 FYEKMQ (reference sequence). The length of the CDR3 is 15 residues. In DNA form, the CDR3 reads TGTGCCAGCGGTCTCGGTACGGCCTATAATTCACCCCTCCACTTT. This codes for CASGLGTAYNSPLHF.

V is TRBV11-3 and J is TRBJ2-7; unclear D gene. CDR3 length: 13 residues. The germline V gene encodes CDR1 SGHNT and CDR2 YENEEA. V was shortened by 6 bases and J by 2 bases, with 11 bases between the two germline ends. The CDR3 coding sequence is TGTGCCAGCAGTCGAGGTGCGACCTACGAGCAGTACTTC. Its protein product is CASSRGATYEQYF.

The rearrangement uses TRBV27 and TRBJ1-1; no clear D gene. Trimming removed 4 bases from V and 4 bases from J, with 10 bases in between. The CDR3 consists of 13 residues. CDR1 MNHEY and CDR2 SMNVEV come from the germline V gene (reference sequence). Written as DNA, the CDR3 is TGTGCCAGCAGTTCGCCGGGGAGCACTGAAGCTTTCTTT. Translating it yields CASSSPGSTEAFF.

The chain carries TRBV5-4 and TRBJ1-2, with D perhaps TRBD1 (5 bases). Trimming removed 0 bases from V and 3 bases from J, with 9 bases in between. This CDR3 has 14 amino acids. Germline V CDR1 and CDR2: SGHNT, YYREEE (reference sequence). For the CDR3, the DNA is TGTGCCAGCAGCTTGGCAGGGTCGGACTATGGCTACACCTTC. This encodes CASSLAGSDYGYTF.

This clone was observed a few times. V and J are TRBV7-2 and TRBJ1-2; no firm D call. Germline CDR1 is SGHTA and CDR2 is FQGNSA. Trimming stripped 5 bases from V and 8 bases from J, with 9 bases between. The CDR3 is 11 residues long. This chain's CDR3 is CASSPRVGYTF. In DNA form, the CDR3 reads TGTGCCAGCAGCCCTCGGGTAGGCTACACCTTC.

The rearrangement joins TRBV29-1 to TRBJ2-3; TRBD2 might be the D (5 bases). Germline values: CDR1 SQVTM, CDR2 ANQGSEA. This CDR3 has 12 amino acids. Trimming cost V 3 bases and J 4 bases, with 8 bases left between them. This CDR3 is CSVDIGADTQYF. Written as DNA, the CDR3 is TGCAGCGTTGATATCGGGGCAGATACGCAGTATTTT.

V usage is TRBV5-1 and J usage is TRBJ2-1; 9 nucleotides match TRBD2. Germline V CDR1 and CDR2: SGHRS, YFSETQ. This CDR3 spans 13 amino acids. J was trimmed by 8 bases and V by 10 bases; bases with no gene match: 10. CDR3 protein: CASAGTSLDEQFF. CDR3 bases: TGCGCCTCAGCTGGGACTAGCCTCGATGAGCAGTTCTTC.

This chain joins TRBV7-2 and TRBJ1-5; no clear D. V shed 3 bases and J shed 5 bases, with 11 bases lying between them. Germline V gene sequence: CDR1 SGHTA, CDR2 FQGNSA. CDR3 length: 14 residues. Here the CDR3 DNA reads TGTGCCAGCAGCTTCAAGGGAGGTGATCAGCCCCAGCATTTT. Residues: CASSFKGGDQPQHF. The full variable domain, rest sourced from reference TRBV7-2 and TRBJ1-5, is GAGVSQSPSNKVTEKGKDVELRCDPISGHTALYWYRQSLGQGLEFLIYFQGNSAPDKSGLPSDRFSAERTGGSVSTLTIQRTQQEDSAVYLCASSFKGGDQPQHFGDGTRLSIL.

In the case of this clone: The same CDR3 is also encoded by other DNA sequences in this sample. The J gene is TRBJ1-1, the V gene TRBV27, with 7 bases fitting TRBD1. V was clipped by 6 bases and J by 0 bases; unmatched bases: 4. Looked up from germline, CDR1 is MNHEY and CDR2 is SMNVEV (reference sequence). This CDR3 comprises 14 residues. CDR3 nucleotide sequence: TGTGCCAGCAGCCCGGGACAGCTGAACACTGAAGCTTTCTTT. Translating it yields CASSPGQLNTEAFF.

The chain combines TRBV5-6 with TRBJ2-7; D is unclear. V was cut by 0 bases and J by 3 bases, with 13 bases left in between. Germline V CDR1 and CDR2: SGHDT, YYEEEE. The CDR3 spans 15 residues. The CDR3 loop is CASSLEDLEVYEQYF. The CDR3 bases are TGTGCCAGCAGCTTGGAAGACTTAGAGGTCTACGAGCAGTACTTC.

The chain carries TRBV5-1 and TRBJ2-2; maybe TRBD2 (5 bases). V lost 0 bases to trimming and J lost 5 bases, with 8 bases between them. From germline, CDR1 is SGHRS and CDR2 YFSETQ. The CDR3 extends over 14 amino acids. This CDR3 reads CASSLVRGTGELFF. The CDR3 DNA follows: TGCGCCAGCAGCTTGGTCCGGGGTACCGGGGAGCTGTTTTTT.

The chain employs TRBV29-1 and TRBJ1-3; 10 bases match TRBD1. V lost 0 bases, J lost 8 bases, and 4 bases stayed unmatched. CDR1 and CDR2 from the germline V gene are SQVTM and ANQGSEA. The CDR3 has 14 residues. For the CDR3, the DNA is TGCAGCGTTGAAGACCTAGGACAGGGGGACACCATATATTTT. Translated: CSVEDLGQGDTIYF. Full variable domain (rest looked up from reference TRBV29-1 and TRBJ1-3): SAVISQKPSRDICQRGTSLTIQCQVDSQVTMMFWYRQQPGQSLTLIATANQGSEATYESGFVIDKFPISRPNLTFSTLTVSNMSPEDSSIYLCSVEDLGQGDTIYFGEGSWLTVV.

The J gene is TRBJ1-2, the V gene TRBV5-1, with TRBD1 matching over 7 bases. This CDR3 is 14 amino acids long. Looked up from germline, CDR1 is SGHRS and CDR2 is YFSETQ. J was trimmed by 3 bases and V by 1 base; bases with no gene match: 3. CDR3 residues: CASSLTGTDYGYTF. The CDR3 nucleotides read TGCGCCAGCAGCTTGACTGGGACAGACTATGGCTACACCTTC.

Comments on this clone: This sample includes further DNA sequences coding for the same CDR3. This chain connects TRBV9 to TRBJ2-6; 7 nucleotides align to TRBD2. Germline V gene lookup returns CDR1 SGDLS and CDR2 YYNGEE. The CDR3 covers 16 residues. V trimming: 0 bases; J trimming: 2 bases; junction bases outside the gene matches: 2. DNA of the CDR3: TGTGCCAGCAGCGTAGCTGGGGGGGCTGGGGCCAACGTCCTGACTTTC. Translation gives CASSVAGGAGANVLTF.

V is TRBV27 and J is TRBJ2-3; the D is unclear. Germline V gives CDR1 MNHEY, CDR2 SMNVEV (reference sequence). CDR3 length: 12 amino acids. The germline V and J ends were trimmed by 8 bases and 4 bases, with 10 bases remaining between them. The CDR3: CASYVAPDTQYF. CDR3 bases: TGTGCCAGCTACGTGGCCCCAGATACGCAGTATTTT.

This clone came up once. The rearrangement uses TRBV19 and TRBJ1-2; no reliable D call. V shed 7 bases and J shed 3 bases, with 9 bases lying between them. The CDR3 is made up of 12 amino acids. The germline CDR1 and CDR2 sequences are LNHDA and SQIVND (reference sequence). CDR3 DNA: TGTGCCAGTAAGGAACAGTACTATGGCTACACCTTC. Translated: CASKEQYYGYTF.